Following are 24 T cell receptor beta chains from one sample sequenced in a study of T cell changes during pregnancy in multiple sclerosis. Produced via immunoSEQ multiplex PCR; TCRdb's table is partial and in-frame only. This table holds approximately 26,000 clones, 80% to 90% found once. The source was CD4+ T cells from peripheral blood mononuclear cells, collected in the second trimester of pregnancy. These receptors were collected from a female donor with multiple sclerosis, enrolled in a pregnancy study.

This clone was counted a single time. This chain links TRBV28 with TRBJ1-6; D gene unclear. There are 14 residues in the CDR3. CDR1 and CDR2 from the germline V gene are MDHEN and SYDVKM. V lost 5 bases, J lost 10 bases, and 15 bases lay in between. The CDR3 nucleotides read TGTGCCAGCAGTCCATCCGGGGAAGGGTCACCCCTCCACTTT. Residues: CASSPSGEGSPLHF.

This clone has just one count. The V and J genes are TRBV7-8 and TRBJ2-7, with 7 positions matching TRBD2. The CDR3 runs 13 residues. CDR1 and CDR2 (germline): SGHVS, FQNEAQ. V was clipped by 1 base and J by 6 bases; unmatched bases: 3. CDR3 DNA sequence: TGTGCCAGCAGCTTAGTGGGAGGGTTCGAGCAGTACTTC. Translated, it gives CASSLVGGFEQYF. Together with reference TRBV7-8 and TRBJ2-7, the CDR3 gives the full variable domain: GAGVSQSPRYKVAKRGQDVALRCDPISGHVSLFWYQQALGQGPEFLTYFQNEAQLDKSGLPSDRFFAERPEGSVSTLKIQRTQQEDSAVYLCASSLVGGFEQYFGPGTRLTVT.

The rearrangement uses TRBV7-3 and TRBJ1-4, with D uncertain. V lost 5 bases and J lost 7, with 14 bases in between. The CDR3 contains 14 residues. The germline gives CDR1 SGHTA, CDR2 FQGTGA. The CDR3, as DNA: TGTGCCAGCAGCCCCCTTTACCGGAGTGAAAAACTGTTTTTT. Residues: CASSPLYRSEKLFF.

Written as DNA, the CDR3 is TGTGCCTGGACCCTTGGCGGGCGCCTCACCCTCCACTTT. It encodes CAWTLGGRLTLHF. V usage is TRBV30 and J usage is TRBJ1-6; D is uncertain. Germline values: CDR1 GTSNPN, CDR2 SVGIG (reference sequence). The CDR3 has 13 residues. Trimming shortened V by 4 bases and J by 14 bases, and 18 bases separated the two germline ends. The variable domain in full, completed from reference TRBV30 and TRBJ1-6, reads SQTIHQWPATLVQPVGSPLSLECTVEGTSNPNLYWYRQAAGRGLQLLFYSVGIGQISSEVPQNLSASRPQDRQFILSSKKLLLSDSGFYLCAWTLGGRLTLHFGNGTRLTVT.

This clone turned up a few times. The chain carries TRBV2 and TRBJ1-3, with D hard to call. Trimming removed 2 bases at V and 0 bases at J, with 8 bases between. Germline V gene lookup returns CDR1 SNHLY and CDR2 FYNNEI. CDR3 size: 15 residues. The CDR3 protein is CASSENMASGNTIYF. The CDR3 nucleotides are TGTGCCAGCAGTGAAAATATGGCCTCTGGAAACACCATATATTTT.

The gene calls are TRBV6-1 and TRBJ2-1; no clear D. Germline V gene data show CDR1 as MNHNS and CDR2 as SASEGT. Between the trimmed V and J ends, which lost 7 bases and 3 bases, there was a span of 4 bases. The CDR3 is made up of 11 amino acids. The CDR3 DNA reads as TGTGCCAGCACCCACTACAATGAGCAGTTCTTC. This translates into CASTHYNEQFF.

The genes are TRBV6-6 and TRBJ1-1; no clear D. Germline V gene lookup returns CDR1 MNHNY and CDR2 SVGAGI (reference sequence). V was pared by 4 bases and J by 7 bases, with 13 bases between. The CDR3 extends over 13 amino acids. The CDR3 here is CASSSPNNLEAFF. CDR3 DNA sequence: TGTGCCAGCAGTTCCCCCAACAACCTTGAAGCTTTCTTT.

This rearrangement joins TRBV11-2 to TRBJ2-1; 13 bases map to TRBD2. Germline V gives CDR1 SGHAT, CDR2 FQNNGV. The CDR3 is 17 residues long. V gave up 6 bases and J gave up 9 bases; unmatched junction bases: 14. The CDR3 region is CASSPDITSGGAREQFF. Here the CDR3 DNA reads TGTGCCAGCAGTCCAGATATTACTAGCGGGGGGGCCCGTGAGCAGTTCTTC. Complete variable domain (other parts from reference TRBV11-2 and TRBJ2-1): EAGVAQSPRYKIIEKRQSVAFWCNPISGHATLYWYQQILGQGPKLLIQFQNNGVVDDSQLPKDRFSAERLKGVDSTLKIQPAKLEDSAVYLCASSPDITSGGAREQFFGPGTRLTVL.

The rearrangement links TRBV7-3 to TRBJ1-2; D remains unclear. The germline V and J ends were trimmed by 4 bases and 4 bases, with 10 bases remaining between them. Looked up from germline, CDR1 is SGHTA and CDR2 is FQGTGA. This CDR3 is built from 13 residues. CDR3 residues: CASSSGYGYGYTF. The CDR3 DNA reads TGTGCCAGCAGCTCAGGTTACGGCTATGGCTACACCTTC.

This chain connects TRBV2 to TRBJ2-7, with D possibly TRBD1 on 6 matching bases. V dropped 7 bases and J dropped 3 bases, with 13 bases sitting between them. The CDR3 extends over 13 amino acids. Germline V CDR1 and CDR2: SNHLY, FYNNEI. In DNA, the CDR3 is TGTGCCAGCAACGCTGACAGGTTCTACGAGCAGTACTTC. This gives the protein CASNADRFYEQYF.

The genes are TRBV2 and TRBJ2-1, with a possible D match to TRBD1 (5 bases). Germline V gene sequence: CDR1 SNHLY, CDR2 FYNNEI. The ends were cut back, 1 base at V and 3 bases at J, with 7 bases in the middle. The CDR3 is 14 amino acids. The DNA for the CDR3 is TGTGCCAGCAGTGAAGAGGGGCTCTACAATGAGCAGTTCTTC. It codes for CASSEEGLYNEQFF.

The CDR3 region has the DNA TGTGCCATCAGTGATGAGAGAGCTAACTATGGCTACACCTTC. The encoded protein is CAISDERANYGYTF. The V call is TRBV10-3, the J call TRBJ1-2; D is unresolved. V was cut by 3 bases and J by 0 bases, with 8 bases left in between. Germline V CDR1 and CDR2: ENHRY, SYGVKD. The CDR3 contains 14 residues.

V gene TRBV5-1 combines with J gene TRBJ2-3; D not resolved. The length of the CDR3 is 11 residues. CDR1 and CDR2 from the germline V gene are SGHRS and YFSETQ. With 4 bases removed from V and 2 bases from J, the gap between germline ends came to 2 bases. The CDR3 DNA is TGCGCCAGCAGCCACACAGATACGCAGTATTTT. This encodes CASSHTDTQYF.

The V gene is TRBV5-1, the J gene TRBJ1-1; D remains unclear. The CDR3 consists of 13 residues. Germline values: CDR1 SGHRS, CDR2 YFSETQ. The V gene lost 4 bases and the J gene lost 1 base, with 8 bases spanning the gap. This chain's CDR3 is CASSQVRNTEAFF. The CDR3 region has the DNA TGCGCCAGCAGCCAGGTGCGGAACACTGAAGCTTTCTTT.

V gene TRBV5-5 combines with J gene TRBJ2-2, with TRBD2 matching 16 bases. CDR1 SGHKS and CDR2 YYEKEE come from the germline V gene (reference sequence). With 4 bases clipped from V and 6 bases from J, the junction kept 9 bases outside the gene matches. The CDR3 runs 18 residues. The CDR3 DNA is TGTGCCAGCAGCCCCGGGACTAGCGGGGGGGCGGTCTCCGGGGAGCTGTTTTTT. Amino acid sequence: CASSPGTSGGAVSGELFF.

The V gene is TRBV11-2, the J gene TRBJ1-1; unclear D gene. Germline CDR1 reads SGHAT; CDR2 reads FQNNGV. The CDR3 is 15 amino acids. Trimming stripped 5 bases from V and 4 bases from J, with 17 bases between. The CDR3: CASSPRRGGSTEAFF. The DNA for the CDR3 is TGTGCCAGCAGCCCTCGTCGGGGAGGAAGCACTGAAGCTTTCTTT.

This chain connects TRBV2 to TRBJ1-1; maybe TRBD1 (5 bases). Between the trimmed V and J ends, which lost 8 bases and 3 bases, there was a span of 16 bases. The CDR3 extends over 14 amino acids. Germline V lookup: CDR1 SNHLY, CDR2 FYNNEI. The CDR3 coding sequence is TGTGCCAGCCAAGGGGTCAGCTTAGACACTGAAGCTTTCTTT. Encoded protein: CASQGVSLDTEAFF. Filled out from reference TRBV2 and TRBJ1-1, the complete variable domain reads EPEVTQTPSHQVTQMGQEVILRCVPISNHLYFYWYRQILGQKVEFLVSFYNNEISEKSEIFDDQFSVERPDGSNFTLKIRSTKLEDSAMYFCASQGVSLDTEAFFGQGTRLTVV.

The chain links TRBV10-3 to TRBJ1-2, with 7 bases that match TRBD1. This CDR3 contains 12 residues. V trimming: 9 bases; J trimming: 9 bases; junction bases outside the gene matches: 10. The germline gives CDR1 ENHRY, CDR2 SYGVKD. DNA of the CDR3: TGTGCCATGTGGGAAGGGACAGCCAGCTACACCTTC. Translated, it gives CAMWEGTASYTF.

The chain links TRBV7-9 to TRBJ2-6, with D tentatively TRBD1 (7 bases). V was cut by 5 bases and J by 0 bases, with 17 bases left in between. The CDR3 consists of 18 residues. CDR1 and CDR2 from the germline V gene are SEHNR and FQNEAQ (reference sequence). The CDR3 DNA is TGTGCCAGCAGCCTTTGGACAGGACTAACCTCTGGGGCCAACGTCCTGACTTTC. Residues: CASSLWTGLTSGANVLTF.

This clone has only a few counts. The gene calls are TRBV28 and TRBJ1-3; no definite D call. The germline CDR1 and CDR2 sequences are MDHEN and SYDVKM. The CDR3 runs 12 residues. Trimming removed 7 bases from V and 4 bases from J, with 8 bases in between. The CDR3 DNA reads TGTGCCAGCACATCCGCGGGAAACACCATATATTTT. Amino acids: CASTSAGNTIYF.

V is TRBV7-3 and J is TRBJ2-1; 8 positions match TRBD1. V gave up 2 bases and J gave up 9 bases; unmatched junction bases: 6. This CDR3 comprises 14 residues. The germline gives CDR1 SGHTA, CDR2 FQGTGA. The CDR3 here is CASSLARQGIEQFF. CDR3 coding DNA: TGTGCCAGCAGCTTAGCTAGACAGGGGATTGAGCAGTTCTTC.

This clone occurred once. V is TRBV7-8 and J is TRBJ1-1; D remains unclear. Germline CDR1 reads SGHVS; CDR2 reads FQNEAQ. The CDR3 spans 14 residues. V dropped 5 bases and J dropped 3 bases, with 13 bases sitting between them. The CDR3: CASSPKSRDTEAFF. The CDR3 DNA sequence: TGTGCCAGCAGCCCGAAATCCCGGGACACTGAAGCTTTCTTT.

The chain carries TRBV7-2 and TRBJ1-2; D is uncertain. Trimming stripped 0 bases from V and 4 bases from J, with 3 bases between. Germline V gene sequence: CDR1 SGHTA, CDR2 FQGNSA. CDR3 size: 12 residues. The CDR3 region has the DNA TGTGCCAGCAGCTTAGCGGCCTATGGCTACACCTTC. Protein product: CASSLAAYGYTF.

In DNA, the CDR3 is TGTGCCAGCAGTTACAGCCCGGGACAGGCCGGCCAGCCCCAGCATTTT. Amino acid sequence: CASSYSPGQAGQPQHF. The chain employs TRBV6-6 and TRBJ1-5; 8 positions agree with TRBD1. Germline V gives CDR1 MNHNY, CDR2 SVGAGI (reference sequence). The CDR3 is 16 residues long. Trimming at V came to 2 bases and at J to 7 bases, leaving 10 bases not matched to a gene.